One sample yielded the 5 T cell receptor beta chains listed below, sequenced in a study of T cells in Graves' hyperthyroidism and ophthalmopathy. TCR beta CDR3 region amplification was performed from RNA transcripts. HTBI primers were used for first-round RT-PCR of the TCR CDR3. TCRdb processed the multiplex PCR reads anew with MiXCR; each CDR3 protein has one entry. This repertoire shows more than 300,000 distinct CDR3 sequences, approximately 17% found once; its top ten account for around 35%. Sequenced material: blood. The receptors come from a woman aged 25 to 39 with Graves' hyperthyroidism that later progressed to Graves' ophthalmopathy.

This clonotype was counted many times. The genes are TRBV27 and TRBJ2-4; no firm D call. V lost 3 bases, J lost 2 bases, and 14 bases lay in between. Per germline, CDR1 MNHEY and CDR2 SMNVEV (reference sequence). CDR3 length equals 16 residues. CDR3 DNA: TGTGCCAGCAGTTTGTTCGGTGAGAGATCCAAAAACATTCAGTACTTC. It yields the protein CASSLFGERSKNIQYF.

This clonotype was recorded at least ten times. This rearrangement joins TRBV7-9 to TRBJ2-7, with a weak D call TRBD2 (6 bases). Between the trimmed V and J ends, which lost 1 base and 7 bases, there was a span of 11 bases. The CDR3 is 13 residues long. Germline V gene data show CDR1 as SEHNR and CDR2 as FQNEAQ (reference sequence). The CDR3 DNA reads as TGTGCCAGCAGCTTAGGCGGGGTTGGGGAGCAGTACTTC. Its protein is CASSLGGVGEQYF. Complete variable domain (other parts from reference TRBV7-9 and TRBJ2-7): DTGVSQNPRHKITKRGQNVTFRCDPISEHNRLYWYRQTLGQGPEFLTYFQNEAQLEKSRLLSDRFSAERPKGSFSTLEIQRTEQGDSAMYLCASSLGGVGEQYFGPGTRLTVT.

This clonotype was seen ten or more times. CDR3: CASSPRGTGTGTTNEKLFF. DNA of the CDR3: TGTGCCAGTAGTCCACGAGGCACCGGGACAGGGACGACTAATGAAAAACTGTTTTTT. The chain recombines TRBV19 with TRBJ1-4; the match to TRBD1 covers 9 bases. This CDR3 spans 19 amino acids. Trimming took 5 bases from V and 2 from J; bases not matched to a gene: 15. Germline values: CDR1 LNHDA, CDR2 SQIVND (reference sequence).

In this sample, this clonotype turned up a few times. With a much larger clone just one base away, this may be a read error. This chain uses TRBV5-1 with TRBJ2-1, with 8 bases that match TRBD1. Germline V gives CDR1 SGHRS, CDR2 YFSETQ. The CDR3 contains 17 residues. Trimming removed 0 bases from V and 0 bases from J; junction bases left unmatched: 5. The CDR3 bases are TGCGCCAGCAGCTTGGGAGGGACAGGCAGCTCCTACAATGAGCAGTTCTTC. Amino acids: CASSLGGTGSSYNEQFF. Full variable domain (missing parts from reference TRBV5-1 and TRBJ2-1): KAGVTQTPRYLIKTRGQQVTLSCSPISGHRSVSWYQQTPGQGLQFLFEYFSETQRNKGNFPGRFSGRQFSNSRSEMNVSTLELGDSALYLCASSLGGTGSSYNEQFFGPGTRLTVL.

This clonotype was counted only a few times. This chain links TRBV10-2 with TRBJ2-5; the D is unclear. Trimming stripped 0 bases from V and 0 bases from J, with 5 bases between. This CDR3 is 14 amino acids long. The germline V gene encodes CDR1 WSHSY and CDR2 SAAADI. The CDR3 protein is CASSESPYQETQYF. In DNA, the CDR3 is TGCGCCAGCAGTGAGTCACCATACCAAGAGACCCAGTACTTC.